This T cell receptor beta chain was identified during a study of glioma-infiltrating T cells after dendritic cell vaccination. Turning to the study itself: Patients received autologous tumor lysate-pulsed dendritic cell vaccination between about 2002 and 2012. Patients received three intradermal dendritic cell vaccine injections at biweekly intervals.

Profiling relied on immunoSEQ multiplex PCR, and the TCRdb table lists in-frame clones only, not all of them. The sample consists of roughly 80,000 clones, about nine tenths of them appearing once. Regarding time point: after dendritic cell vaccination, including at tumor progression/relapse. The V gene lost 6 bases and the J gene lost 3 bases, with 17 bases spanning the gap. CDR1 and CDR2 from the germline V gene are MNHEY and SVGAGI. The CDR3 has 15 amino acids. Sample: blood, taken after dendritic cell vaccination. This sequence originates from a human donor with glioblastoma. The genes are TRBV6-5 and TRBJ1-2, with D perhaps matching TRBD1 (6 bases). The chain's CDR3 is CASSPSGGADYGYTF. CDR3 in DNA: TGTGCCAGCAGCCCCTCGGGGGGGGCGGACTATGGCTACACCTTC.